These 4 T cell receptor beta chains originate from one sample sequenced in a study of blood T cell repertoires in COVID-19. Profiling relied on immunoSEQ multiplex PCR, and the TCRdb table lists in-frame clones only, not all of them. The sample gives 200,000 to 250,000 clones, less than 85% of which show up once; under 10% is in the top ten. The sequenced material came from peripheral blood. These TCRs come from a woman over 75 with COVID-19, enrolled during active disease.

This clone has just one count. This sequence joins TRBV19 and TRBJ2-7, with unresolved D. Germline values: CDR1 LNHDA, CDR2 SQIVND (reference sequence). V lost 3 bases and J 0 bases, leaving 12 bases between the germline ends. The CDR3 covers 15 residues. The CDR3 DNA reads as TGTGCCAGTAGTATTTATGCAGGTTCCTCCTACGAGCAGTACTTC. Its protein product is CASSIYAGSSYEQYF.

DNA of the CDR3: TGTGCCAGTAGTACGGCCAGGGGGGAGACCCAGTACTTC. Residues: CASSTARGETQYF. The chain employs TRBV19 and TRBJ2-5; 7 nucleotides line up with TRBD1. Looked up from germline, CDR1 is LNHDA and CDR2 is SQIVND (reference sequence). The CDR3 loop spans 13 amino acids. The V segment lost 4 bases and the J segment 5 bases; nucleotides outside the gene matches: 4.

The genes are TRBV2 and TRBJ2-2, with unresolved D. The CDR3 is made up of 14 amino acids. The germline V gene has CDR1 SNHLY and CDR2 FYNNEI. The V and J ends lost 8 bases and 5 bases respectively, with 15 bases between them. In nucleotides, the CDR3 is TGTGCCAGCCTTCTGTCCGCTCGGACCGGGGAGCTGTTTTTT. This gives the protein CASLLSARTGELFF.

The J gene is TRBJ2-1, the V gene TRBV9, with TRBD2 matching over 8 bases. CDR3 size: 13 residues. J gave up 7 bases and V 4 bases, and 4 bases lay outside the gene matches. In germline, CDR1 is SGDLS, CDR2 YYNGEE. The chain's CDR3 is CASSPGGGNEQFF. The CDR3 DNA reads TGTGCCAGCAGCCCCGGGGGGGGGAATGAGCAGTTCTTC.